This entry lists 3 T cell receptor beta chains sequenced from one sample in a study of identical twins. One entry per CDR3 protein results from TCRdb running MiXCR on the 5' RACE reads. The sample contains approximately 470,000 distinct CDR3 sequences, 12% to 15% of which appear only once. The sample was also reused in another study, on yellow fever vaccine responses in identical twins.

Sequenced material: CD4+ T cells sorted from blood. The receptors originated from a woman aged 18 to 35 in good health.

At least ten counts were recorded for this clonotype. The chain links TRBV5-1 to TRBJ2-7; 9 nucleotides agree with TRBD1. Germline V gene data show CDR1 as SGHRS and CDR2 as YFSETQ. There are 15 residues in the CDR3. V shed 1 base, J shed 5 bases, and the junction held 7 bases outside the gene matches. CDR3 in DNA: TGCGCCAGCAGCTTGCGGGACAGGGACGGGGACGAGCAGTACTTC. Its protein is CASSLRDRDGDEQYF.

In this sample, this clonotype turned up many times. One junction end does not reproduce the germline sequence, and a read error may be involved. This chain joins TRBV7-2 and TRBJ2-1; D uncertain. Germline CDR1 SGHTA, CDR2 FQGNSA. The CDR3 runs to 12 residues. CDR3 DNA sequence: TGTGCCAGCAGTTTAGTAGGCGGTGAGCAGTTCTTC. Translating gives CASSLVGGEQFF.

A few counts support this clonotype. The chain combines TRBV3-1 with TRBJ2-3, with 15 bases lining up with TRBD2. In germline, CDR1 is LGHDT, CDR2 YNNKEL (reference sequence). V dropped 6 bases and J dropped 6; count of bases not matched to a gene: 4. The length of the CDR3 is 15 residues. CDR3 DNA: TGTGCCAGCAGTCGGACTAGCGGGGGGGGTGATACGCAGTATTTT. This translates into CASSRTSGGGDTQYF.